The text below deals with one TCR beta chain. No antigen is known for it. V dropped 1 base and J dropped 3 bases, with 13 bases sitting between them. CDR3 size: 15 residues. CDR1 and CDR2 from the germline V gene are SGHTA and FQGNSA. One entry per CDR3 protein results from TCRdb running MiXCR on the 5' RACE reads. The sample lists roughly 260,000 distinct CDR3 sequences; 10% to 15% were seen once. This sample is part of a study of T cells after yellow fever vaccination. Overall study findings and caveats: Post-booster repertoires contained most primary-vaccination clones again (roughly 96% CD4, about 90% CD8).

This receptor was identified in a man aged 25-45 years who received the YFV17D yellow fever vaccine. The chain links TRBV7-2 to TRBJ2-7; weak D call: TRBD2 (6 bases). This material consisted of CD4+ T cells sorted from PBMCs, taken 45 days after the yellow fever booster vaccination. Written as DNA, the CDR3 is TGTGCCAGCAGCTTAGGTTCTAGCGAATACTACGAGCAGTACTTC. Its translation: CASSLGSSEYYEQYF. Variable domain in full (rest from reference TRBV7-2 and TRBJ2-7): GAGVSQSPSNKVTEKGKDVELRCDPISGHTALYWYRQSLGQGLEFLIYFQGNSAPDKSGLPSDRFSAERTGGSVSTLTIQRTQQEDSAVYLCASSLGSSEYYEQYFGPGTRLTVT.